Below, one TCR beta chain is given with its context. These data are taken from a study of cytomegalovirus exposure and HLA in healthy donors. The PCR ran on 60 Vbeta and 13 Jbeta primers. Measured with immunoSEQ multiplex PCR; TCRdb has only the in-frame clones, and not every one. The sample records under 150,000 clones, nearly 85% being singletons. CDR1 and CDR2 from the germline V gene are SNHLY and FYNNEI. CDR3 length equals 13 residues. V gave up 5 bases and J gave up 6 bases; unmatched junction bases: 4. The gene calls are TRBV2 and TRBJ2-3; 8 bases align to TRBD2. Sequenced: PBMCs. The source of this sequence is a boy between 10 and 17 years old in good health and CMV-seronegative. The CDR3 region is CASSLGTRDTQYF. CDR3 coding DNA: TGTGCCAGCAGTCTCGGGACTAGGGATACGCAGTATTTT.